This TCR beta chain comes out of a study of molecular identifiers for immune sequencing clone quantification. The study's findings and limits: Among about a million naive cells, as was reported, spiked Jurkat TCR RNA from one cell was detectable. Clones above 20 RNA copies contained over 98% of effector molecules but under 1% of naive ones.

Previously described methods and listed TCR primers were used for bulk TCR libraries. TCRdb reprocessed the PCR reads via MiXCR and lists one record per CDR3 protein. The data hold some 650,000 distinct CDR3 sequences, with about 20% observed a single time. There are many counts of this clonotype. Its antigen is still unknown. Germline values: CDR1 SGDLS, CDR2 YYNGEE. The CDR3 runs to 14 residues. V was shortened by 4 bases and J by 1 base, with 11 bases between the two germline ends. Naive CD8 libraries were made from around 18,000 to 910,000 sorted cells, and they used 10%, 30% or 50% RNA. Sequenced material: naive CD8+ T cells from blood, with Jurkat cell RNA spiked in. Noted subset: FACS-sorted CD8+CD4-CCR7+CD45RA+ naive T cells. The TCR originated in a human donor in good health. Some libraries in this study had Jurkat cell RNA spiked in. This chain connects TRBV9 to TRBJ1-1; D is undetermined. CDR3 bases: TGTGCCAGCAGCCCTGACGGGCCGAACACTGAAGCTTTCTTT. Translation gives CASSPDGPNTEAFF.